Below, 13 T cell receptor beta chains from the same sample are listed, as sequenced in a study of PD-1 blockade in mismatch repair-deficient tumors. Clones were sequenced by immunoSEQ multiplex PCR, and TCRdb holds only the in-frame ones, with some missing. The sample yields roughly 120,000 clones, about nine tenths seen once. This specimen was peripheral blood, taken roughly 70 weeks after starting pembrolizumab. These receptors all stem from an adult with mismatch repair-deficient cancer.

The gene calls are TRBV27 and TRBJ2-3, with D possibly called TRBD1 or TRBD2 (6 bases each). Germline V gene sequence: CDR1 MNHEY, CDR2 SMNVEV (reference sequence). This CDR3 has 15 amino acids. The V and J ends lost 5 bases and 2 bases respectively, with 14 bases between them. CDR3 protein: CASSVTGRTTDTQYF. Written as DNA, the CDR3 is TGTGCCAGCAGTGTAACAGGGAGGACCACAGATACGCAGTATTTT.

The chain employs TRBV4-3 and TRBJ1-2, with D tentatively TRBD1 (5 bases). Germline V CDR1 and CDR2: LGHNA, YSLEER. The CDR3 runs 16 residues. Deletions cut 0 bases from V and 4 bases from J, with 15 bases between. The CDR3 loop reads CASSQDRGPGGYGYTF. The CDR3 DNA reads TGCGCCAGCAGCCAAGATAGGGGCCCGGGGGGCTATGGCTACACCTTC.

The chain has TRBV2 and TRBJ2-5, with 7 bases lining up with TRBD1. V was clipped by 6 bases and J by 0 bases; unmatched bases: 7. Germline loops: CDR1 SNHLY, CDR2 FYNNEI. The CDR3 is 15 amino acids. CDR3 in amino acids: CASRDRQTYQETQYF. In nucleotides, the CDR3 is TGTGCCAGCAGGGACAGGCAGACCTACCAAGAGACCCAGTACTTC.

V is TRBV5-8 and J is TRBJ1-2; 7 bases fit TRBD1. The germline V gene has CDR1 SGHTS and CDR2 YDEGEE. V trimming: 6 bases; J trimming: 6 bases; junction bases outside the gene matches: 11. The CDR3 is 14 amino acids. The CDR3 loop is CASTGPGQLDGYTF. In DNA form, the CDR3 reads TGTGCCAGCACCGGACCGGGACAGCTTGATGGCTACACCTTC.

The table lists this clone with a count of one. V usage is TRBV5-6 and J usage is TRBJ1-1, with D possibly TRBD1 on 5 matching bases. This CDR3 has 15 residues. Trimming stripped 4 bases from V and 0 bases from J, with 13 bases between. Per the germline V gene, CDR1 is SGHDT and CDR2 is YYEEEE. CDR3 nucleotide sequence: TGTGCCAGCAGCCTGAACAGGATCTTGAACACTGAAGCTTTCTTT. The encoded protein is CASSLNRILNTEAFF.

The chain employs TRBV5-1 and TRBJ2-2; 13 bases are a match to TRBD2. V lost 5 bases to trimming and J lost 6 bases; unmatched junction nucleotides: 10. In germline, CDR1 is SGHRS, CDR2 YFSETQ. This CDR3 region has 17 residues. CDR3 in DNA: TGCGCCAGCAGTACGAAGGGACTAGCGGGAAAGGCCGGGGAGCTGTTTTTT. Translated: CASSTKGLAGKAGELFF.

The rearrangement links TRBV7-9 to TRBJ2-1, with 7 bases that match TRBD2. The CDR3 extends over 15 amino acids. Trimming took 4 bases from V and 6 from J; bases not matched to a gene: 9. Per the germline V gene, CDR1 is SEHNR and CDR2 is FQNEAQ (reference sequence). The CDR3 nucleotides read TGTGCCAGCAGCTCCCTCCTGGCGGGGGTCAATGAGCAGTTCTTC. Its protein is CASSSLLAGVNEQFF.

The chain has TRBV28 and TRBJ1-2, with 7 bases aligning to TRBD1. This CDR3 spans 16 amino acids. Germline CDR1 reads MDHEN; CDR2 reads SYDVKM. Trimming removed 5 bases from V and 4 bases from J; junction bases left unmatched: 13. Here the CDR3 DNA reads TGTGCCAGCAGTCCCTTGACCGGGACAGTGATCTATGGCTACACCTTC. Translated: CASSPLTGTVIYGYTF.

This chain uses TRBV28 with TRBJ2-6, with D possibly TRBD1 on 7 matching bases. This CDR3 spans 18 amino acids. Germline-derived CDR1 and CDR2 are MDHEN and SYDVKM. Between the trimmed V and J ends, which lost 8 bases and 2 bases, there was a span of 22 bases. CDR3 residues: CASGLRQGGSTGANVLTF. The CDR3 DNA is TGTGCCAGCGGCCTAAGGCAGGGGGGCTCGACTGGGGCCAACGTCCTGACTTTC.

The chain employs TRBV6-5 and TRBJ2-2; tentative D call: TRBD2 (6 bases). This CDR3 contains 14 residues. Trimming pared 0 bases from V and 7 bases from J, leaving 9 bases between. Germline V CDR1 and CDR2: MNHEY, SVGAGI. CDR3 region: CASSYSAGGGELFF. The CDR3 coding sequence is TGTGCCAGCAGTTACTCAGCGGGCGGCGGGGAGCTGTTTTTT.

This chain uses TRBV7-9 with TRBJ1-1; D perhaps matches TRBD1 (6 bases). The V gene's germline CDR1 is SEHNR and CDR2 FQNEAQ (reference sequence). There are 14 residues in the CDR3. Trimming stripped 5 bases from V and 0 bases from J, with 10 bases between. CDR3 DNA sequence: TGTGCCAGCAGCGCCCAGGGGATGAACACTGAAGCTTTCTTT. Protein: CASSAQGMNTEAFF.

The chain has TRBV19 and TRBJ2-7; TRBD1 aligns across 10 bases. CDR3 size: 14 residues. Trimming removed 3 bases from V and 4 bases from J; junction bases left unmatched: 3. CDR1 and CDR2 from the germline V gene are LNHDA and SQIVND (reference sequence). The CDR3 is CASSMGTGDYEQYF. CDR3 DNA sequence: TGTGCCAGTAGTATGGGGACAGGGGATTACGAGCAGTACTTC.

The CDR3 DNA sequence: TGTGCCAGCAGCTTGGATTTGTACGAGCAGTACTTC. It yields the protein CASSLDLYEQYF. The chain joins TRBV5-4 to TRBJ2-7; D call uncertain. V was trimmed by 0 bases and J by 4 bases, leaving 5 bases between them. Per the germline V gene, CDR1 is SGHNT and CDR2 is YYREEE (reference sequence). This CDR3 is 12 amino acids long.